These 2 T cell receptor beta chains originate from one sample sequenced in a study of blood T cell repertoires in COVID-19. This table comes from immunoSEQ multiplex PCR, and its TCRdb copy is limited to in-frame clones, with some not included. The table includes 100,000 to 120,000 clones, 88% detected once. Sequenced: peripheral blood. The receptors were sampled from a woman in her forties or fifties with acute or convalescent COVID-19.

The genes are TRBV18 and TRBJ1-1; D is ambiguous. The CDR3 extends over 14 amino acids. The germline CDR1 and CDR2 sequences are KGHSH and LQKENI. Deletions cut 2 bases from V and 1 base from J, with 8 bases between. CDR3 DNA sequence: TGTGCCAGCTCACCAGAGGCGACGAACACTGAAGCTTTCTTT. Translated: CASSPEATNTEAFF.

This chain links TRBV19 with TRBJ1-5; D gene unclear. Trimming removed 6 bases at V and 0 bases at J, with 9 bases between. This CDR3 is 14 amino acids long. CDR1 is LNHDA and CDR2 is SQIVND in the germline V gene (reference sequence). The CDR3 reads CASRLAISNQPQHF. In DNA, the CDR3 is TGTGCCAGTAGACTAGCTATTAGCAATCAGCCCCAGCATTTT.